This TCR beta chain originates from a study of T cells after posttransplantation cyclophosphamide. Overall study findings and caveats: Tissue-infiltrating T cells from skin or gut overlapped little with blood T cells. After PTCy, TRB diversity resembled that of CNI/methotrexate controls.

V shed 1 base and J shed 6 bases, with 5 bases lying between them. Per germline, CDR1 SGHAT and CDR2 FQNNGV. The CDR3 spans 12 residues. Control samples came 1 year after myeloablative marrow transplants with methotrexate plus calcineurin inhibitor. Concerning this clone: Its antigen is not known.

Data came from immunoSEQ multiplex PCR; TCRdb stores just in-frame clones and leaves some out. The data show 15,000 to 20,000 clones, 70% to 90% seen once. The sample was PBMCs, taken nearly 450 days after allogeneic stem cell transplant with calcineurin inhibitor and methotrexate. This TCR came from a male patient in his thirties who received an allogeneic stem cell transplant from an unrelated donor, was CMV-positive, and had acute and chronic GVHD. The graft donor may account for some of the T cells. V and J are TRBV11-2 and TRBJ2-3, with D possibly being TRBD1 (5 bases). Here the CDR3 reads CASSLAGDTQYF. In DNA, the CDR3 is TGTGCCAGCAGCTTAGCAGGGGATACGCAGTATTTT.